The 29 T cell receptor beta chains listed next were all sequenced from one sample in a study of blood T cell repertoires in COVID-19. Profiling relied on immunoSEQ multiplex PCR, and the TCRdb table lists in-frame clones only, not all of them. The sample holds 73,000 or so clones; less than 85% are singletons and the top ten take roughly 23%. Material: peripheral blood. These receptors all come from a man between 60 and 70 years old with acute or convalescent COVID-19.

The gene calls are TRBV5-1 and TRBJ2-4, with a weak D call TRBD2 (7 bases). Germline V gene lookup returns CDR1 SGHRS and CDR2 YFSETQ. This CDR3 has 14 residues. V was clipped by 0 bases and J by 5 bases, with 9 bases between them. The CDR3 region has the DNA TGCGCCAGCAGCTTGGGCGGGGGCGAAAACATTCAGTACTTC. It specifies CASSLGGGENIQYF.

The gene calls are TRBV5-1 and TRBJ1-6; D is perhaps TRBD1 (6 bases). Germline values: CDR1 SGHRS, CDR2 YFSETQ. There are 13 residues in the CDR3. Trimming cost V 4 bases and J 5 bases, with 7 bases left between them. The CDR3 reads CASSPGDNSPLHF. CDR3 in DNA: TGCGCCAGCAGCCCAGGGGATAATTCACCCCTCCACTTT.

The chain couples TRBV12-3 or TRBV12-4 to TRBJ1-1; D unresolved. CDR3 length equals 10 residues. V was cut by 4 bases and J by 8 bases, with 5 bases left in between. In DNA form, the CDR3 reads TGTGCCAGCAGTTCCGGGGAAGCTTTCTTT. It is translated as CASSSGEAFF.

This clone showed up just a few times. CDR3 amino acids: CASSQDEVTDTQYF. Written as DNA, the CDR3 is TGTGCCAGCAGCCAAGATGAGGTGACAGATACGCAGTATTTT. The chain uses TRBV4-2 and TRBJ2-3; D is unclear. The V end lost 0 bases, the J end lost 3 bases, and 7 bases lay between the germline ends. Germline V gene lookup returns CDR1 LGHNA and CDR2 YNFKEQ. The CDR3 is 14 residues long.

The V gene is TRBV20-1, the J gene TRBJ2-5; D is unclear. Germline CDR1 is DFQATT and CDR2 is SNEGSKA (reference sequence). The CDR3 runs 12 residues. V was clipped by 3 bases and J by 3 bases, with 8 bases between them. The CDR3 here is CSASYREETQYF. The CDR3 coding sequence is TGCAGTGCTAGTTACAGAGAAGAGACCCAGTACTTC.

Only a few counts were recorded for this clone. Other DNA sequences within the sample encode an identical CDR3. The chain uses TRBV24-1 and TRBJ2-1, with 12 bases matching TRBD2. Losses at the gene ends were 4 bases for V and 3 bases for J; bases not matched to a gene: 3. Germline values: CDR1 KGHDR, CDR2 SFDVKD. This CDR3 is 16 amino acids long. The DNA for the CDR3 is TGTGCCACCAGTGACCAGACTAGCGGGGGCTACAATGAGCAGTTCTTC. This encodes CATSDQTSGGYNEQFF.

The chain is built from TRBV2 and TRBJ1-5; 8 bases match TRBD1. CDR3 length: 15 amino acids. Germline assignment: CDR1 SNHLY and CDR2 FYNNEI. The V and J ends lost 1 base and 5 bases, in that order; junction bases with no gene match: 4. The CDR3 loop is CASSEDRGMDQPQHF. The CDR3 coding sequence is TGTGCCAGCAGTGAAGACAGGGGGATGGATCAGCCCCAGCATTTT.

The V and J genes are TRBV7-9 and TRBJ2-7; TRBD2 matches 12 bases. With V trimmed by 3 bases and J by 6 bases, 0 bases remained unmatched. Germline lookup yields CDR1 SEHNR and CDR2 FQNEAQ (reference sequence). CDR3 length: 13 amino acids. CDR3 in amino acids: CASSLTSGGEQYV. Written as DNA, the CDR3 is TGTGCCAGCAGCTTGACTAGCGGGGGCGAGCAGTACGTC.

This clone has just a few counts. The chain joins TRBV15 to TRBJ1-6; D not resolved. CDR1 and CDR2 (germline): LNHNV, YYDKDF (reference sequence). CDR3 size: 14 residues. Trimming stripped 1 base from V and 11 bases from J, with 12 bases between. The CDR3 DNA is TGTGCCACCAGCAGAGGGGAGGGTGGTCCACCCCTCCACTTT. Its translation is CATSRGEGGPPLHF.

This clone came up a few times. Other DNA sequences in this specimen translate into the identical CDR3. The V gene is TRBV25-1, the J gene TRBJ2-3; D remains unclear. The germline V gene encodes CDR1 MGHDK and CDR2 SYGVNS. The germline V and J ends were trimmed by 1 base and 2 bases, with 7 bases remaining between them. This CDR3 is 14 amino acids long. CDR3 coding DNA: TGTGCCAGCAGTGAATTCTCCCTCACAGATACGCAGTATTTT. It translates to CASSEFSLTDTQYF.

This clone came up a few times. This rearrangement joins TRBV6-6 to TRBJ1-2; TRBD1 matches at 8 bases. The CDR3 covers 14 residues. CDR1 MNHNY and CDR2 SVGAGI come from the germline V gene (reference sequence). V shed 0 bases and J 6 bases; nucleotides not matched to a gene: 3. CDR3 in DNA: TGTGCCAGCAGTTACTCAGACAGGGGACATGGCTACACCTTC. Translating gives CASSYSDRGHGYTF.

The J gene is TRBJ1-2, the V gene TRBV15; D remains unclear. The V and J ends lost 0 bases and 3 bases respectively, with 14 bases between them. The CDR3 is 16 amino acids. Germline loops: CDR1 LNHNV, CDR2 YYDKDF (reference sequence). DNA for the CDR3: TGTGCCACCAGCAGAGAACGGCCCCAAGGAGACTATGGCTACACCTTC. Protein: CATSRERPQGDYGYTF.

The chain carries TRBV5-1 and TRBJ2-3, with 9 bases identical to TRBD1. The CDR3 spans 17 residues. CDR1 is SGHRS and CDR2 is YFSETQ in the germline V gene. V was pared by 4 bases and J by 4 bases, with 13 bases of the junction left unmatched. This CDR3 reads CASSLIPRTGVADTQYF. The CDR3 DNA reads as TGCGCCAGCAGCCTGATACCCCGGACAGGGGTGGCAGATACGCAGTATTTT.

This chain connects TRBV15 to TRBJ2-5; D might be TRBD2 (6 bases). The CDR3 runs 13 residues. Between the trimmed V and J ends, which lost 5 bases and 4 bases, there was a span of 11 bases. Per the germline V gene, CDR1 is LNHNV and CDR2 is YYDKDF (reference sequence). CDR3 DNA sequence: TGTGCCACCAGCGGTAGGAGGGGAGAGACCCAGTACTTC. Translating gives CATSGRRGETQYF.

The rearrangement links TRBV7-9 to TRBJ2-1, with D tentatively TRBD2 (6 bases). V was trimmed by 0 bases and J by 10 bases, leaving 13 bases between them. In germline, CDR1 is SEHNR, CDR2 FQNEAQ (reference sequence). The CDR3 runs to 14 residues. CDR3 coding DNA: TGTGCCAGCAGCTTAGCCGTCGGGGGAAGGGAGCAGTTCTTC. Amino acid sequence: CASSLAVGGREQFF.

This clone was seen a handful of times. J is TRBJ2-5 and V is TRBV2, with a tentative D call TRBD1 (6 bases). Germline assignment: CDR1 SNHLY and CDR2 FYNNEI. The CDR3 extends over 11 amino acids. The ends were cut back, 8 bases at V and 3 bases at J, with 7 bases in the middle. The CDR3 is CASSGEETQYF. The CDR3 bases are TGTGCCAGCTCAGGGGAAGAGACCCAGTACTTC.

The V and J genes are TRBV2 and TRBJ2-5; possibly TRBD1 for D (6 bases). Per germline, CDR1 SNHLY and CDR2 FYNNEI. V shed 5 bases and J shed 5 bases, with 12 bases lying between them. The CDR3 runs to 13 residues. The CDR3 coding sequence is TGTGCCAGCAGTCTTAACAGGGAGGAGACCCAGTACTTC. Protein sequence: CASSLNREETQYF.

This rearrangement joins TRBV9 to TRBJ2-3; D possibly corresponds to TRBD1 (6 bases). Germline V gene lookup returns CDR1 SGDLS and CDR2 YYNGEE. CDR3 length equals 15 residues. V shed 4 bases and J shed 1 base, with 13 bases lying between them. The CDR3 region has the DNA TGTGCCAGCAGCTACAGGGCGGTGGGCACAGATACGCAGTATTTT. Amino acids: CASSYRAVGTDTQYF.

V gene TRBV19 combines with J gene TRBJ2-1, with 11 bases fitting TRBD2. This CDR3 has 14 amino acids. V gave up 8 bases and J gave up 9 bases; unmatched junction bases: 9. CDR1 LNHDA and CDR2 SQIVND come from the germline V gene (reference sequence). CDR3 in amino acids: CASRLAGGPSEQFF. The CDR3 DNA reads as TGTGCCAGTCGATTAGCGGGAGGGCCGAGTGAGCAGTTCTTC.

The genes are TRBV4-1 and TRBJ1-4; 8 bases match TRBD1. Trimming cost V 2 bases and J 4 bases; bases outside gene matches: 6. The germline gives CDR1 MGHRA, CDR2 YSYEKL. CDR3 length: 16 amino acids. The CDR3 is CASSQPRTGSNEKLFF. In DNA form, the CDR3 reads TGCGCCAGCAGCCAACCTAGGACAGGGAGTAATGAAAAACTGTTTTTT.

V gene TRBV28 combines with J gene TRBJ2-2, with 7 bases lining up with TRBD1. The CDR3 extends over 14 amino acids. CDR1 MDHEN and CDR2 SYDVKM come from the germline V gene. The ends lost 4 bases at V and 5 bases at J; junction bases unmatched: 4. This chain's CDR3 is CASSSNRGTGELFF. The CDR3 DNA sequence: TGTGCCAGCAGTTCTAACAGGGGAACCGGGGAGCTGTTTTTT.

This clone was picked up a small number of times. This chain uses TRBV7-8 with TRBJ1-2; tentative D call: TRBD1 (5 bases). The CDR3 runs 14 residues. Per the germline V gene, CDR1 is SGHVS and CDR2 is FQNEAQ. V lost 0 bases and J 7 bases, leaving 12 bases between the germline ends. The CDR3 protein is CASSLAGGGGGYTF. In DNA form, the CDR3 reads TGTGCCAGCAGCTTAGCGGGGGGAGGTGGTGGCTACACCTTC.

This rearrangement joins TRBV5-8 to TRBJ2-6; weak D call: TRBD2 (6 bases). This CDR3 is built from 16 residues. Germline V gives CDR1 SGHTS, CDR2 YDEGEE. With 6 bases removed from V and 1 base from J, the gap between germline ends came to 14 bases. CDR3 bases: TGTGCCAGCATTCCGGGGGTAGGGTCTGGGGCCAACGTCCTGACTTTC. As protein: CASIPGVGSGANVLTF.

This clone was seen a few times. The CDR3 here is CASRTIGLAYEQYF. The CDR3 region has the DNA TGTGCCAGCAGGACTATTGGACTAGCCTACGAGCAGTACTTC. V and J are TRBV28 and TRBJ2-7; 7 bases match TRBD2. Germline V gives CDR1 MDHEN, CDR2 SYDVKM. V lost 6 bases and J lost 2; bases outside the gene matches: 7. This CDR3 is 14 amino acids long. Combining the CDR3 with reference TRBV28 and TRBJ2-7 gives the whole variable domain DVKVTQSSRYLVKRTGEKVFLECVQDMDHENMFWYRQDPGLGLRLIYFSYDVKMKEKGDIPEGYSVSREKKERFSLILESASTNQTSMYLCASRTIGLAYEQYFGPGTRLTVT.

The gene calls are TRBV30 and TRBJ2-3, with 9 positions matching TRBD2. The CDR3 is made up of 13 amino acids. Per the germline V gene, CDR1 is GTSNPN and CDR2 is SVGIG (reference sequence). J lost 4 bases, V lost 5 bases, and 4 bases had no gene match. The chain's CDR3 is CAWGSGSADTQYF. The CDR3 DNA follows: TGTGCCTGGGGTAGCGGGAGCGCAGATACGCAGTATTTT.

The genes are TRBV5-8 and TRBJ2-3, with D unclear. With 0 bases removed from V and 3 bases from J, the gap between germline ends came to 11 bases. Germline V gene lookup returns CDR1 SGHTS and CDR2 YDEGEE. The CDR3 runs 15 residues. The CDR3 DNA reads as TGTGCCAGCAGCTTGGGGTATCAGGTAACAGATACGCAGTATTTT. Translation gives CASSLGYQVTDTQYF.

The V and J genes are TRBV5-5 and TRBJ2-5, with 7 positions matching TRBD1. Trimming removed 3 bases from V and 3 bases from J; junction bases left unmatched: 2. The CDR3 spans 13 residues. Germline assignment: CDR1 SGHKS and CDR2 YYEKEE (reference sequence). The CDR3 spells CASSSGTEETQYF. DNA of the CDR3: TGTGCCAGCAGCTCCGGGACAGAAGAGACCCAGTACTTC.

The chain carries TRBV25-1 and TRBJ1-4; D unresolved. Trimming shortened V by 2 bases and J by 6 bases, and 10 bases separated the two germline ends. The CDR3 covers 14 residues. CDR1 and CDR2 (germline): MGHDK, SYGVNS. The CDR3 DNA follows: TGTGCCAGCAGTGAAGCCGGGGTGGATGAAAAACTGTTTTTT. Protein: CASSEAGVDEKLFF.

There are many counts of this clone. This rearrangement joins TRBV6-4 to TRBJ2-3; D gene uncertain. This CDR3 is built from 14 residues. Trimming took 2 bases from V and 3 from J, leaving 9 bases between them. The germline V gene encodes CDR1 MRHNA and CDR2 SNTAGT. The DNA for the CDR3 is TGTGCCAGCAGTGACAAGTTTGCGACAGATACGCAGTATTTT. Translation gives CASSDKFATDTQYF.